This is a list of T cell receptor beta chains from one sample in a study of cytotoxic CD8 clonotypes in ibrutinib-treated CLL. This table comes from immunoSEQ multiplex PCR, and its TCRdb copy is limited to in-frame clones, with some not included. The sample consists of 250,000 to 350,000 clones, around 76% of them appearing once. Sequences were derived from PBMCs, sampled at disease progression, from a patient treated with ibrutinib. The receptors were sampled from a human donor with chronic lymphocytic leukemia. Each CDR3 is given with its conserved first and last residue. Each record gives: clone size, J gene, D gene, V gene, CDR3 DNA, CDR3 protein. D genes are given only for firm matches. Only some rows state a clone size, as once, few, many or a class for expanded clones.

abundance: -; j_gene: TRBJ1-2; d_gene: TRBD1; v_gene: TRBV9; CDR3nt: TGTGCCAGCAGCGTAGTTTCCCGGGACAGGGATGGCTACACCTTC; CDR3aa: CASSVVSRDRDGYTF
abundance: few; j_gene: TRBJ1-2; d_gene: -; v_gene: TRBV5-6; CDR3nt: TGTGCCAGCAGCTTAAGAGGAACCTATGGCTACACCTTC; CDR3aa: CASSLRGTYGYTF
abundance: once; j_gene: TRBJ2-1; d_gene: -; v_gene: TRBV4-3; CDR3nt: TGCGCCAGCAGCCAAGATACGGGCAGGAGCTCCTACAATGAGCAGTTCTTC; CDR3aa: CASSQDTGRSSYNEQFF
abundance: few; j_gene: TRBJ1-2; d_gene: -; v_gene: TRBV10-3; CDR3nt: TGTGCCATCAGTGGGACAGCAGCCAACTATGGCTACACCTTC; CDR3aa: CAISGTAANYGYTF
abundance: -; j_gene: TRBJ2-7; d_gene: -; v_gene: TRBV7-2; CDR3nt: TGTGCCAGCAGCTTAACGGGGGGACAGAGCTCCTACGAGCAGTACTTC; CDR3aa: CASSLTGGQSSYEQYF
abundance: -; j_gene: TRBJ2-2; d_gene: TRBD2; v_gene: TRBV9; CDR3nt: TGTGCCAGCAGCGGACTAGCGGGAGGTAGTCCCGGGGAGCTGTTTTTT; CDR3aa: CASSGLAGGSPGELFF
abundance: -; j_gene: TRBJ1-1; d_gene: -; v_gene: TRBV5-1; CDR3nt: TGCGCCAGCAGCCTACAGGGCGGGGACACTGAAGCTTTCTTT; CDR3aa: CASSLQGGDTEAFF
abundance: few; j_gene: TRBJ1-5; d_gene: -; v_gene: TRBV7-9; CDR3nt: TGTGCCAGCAGCTTAGGCACGAATCAGCCCCAGCATTTT; CDR3aa: CASSLGTNQPQHF
abundance: -; j_gene: TRBJ1-3; d_gene: TRBD1; v_gene: TRBV29-1; CDR3nt: TGCAGCGTAAAGGGACAGGGATATGGAAACACCATATATTTT; CDR3aa: CSVKGQGYGNTIYF
abundance: once; j_gene: TRBJ1-1; d_gene: -; v_gene: TRBV11-2; CDR3nt: TGTGCCAGCAGCTTAGGAAGCTATGAAGCTTTCTTT; CDR3aa: CASSLGSYEAFF
abundance: -; j_gene: TRBJ2-6; d_gene: -; v_gene: TRBV5-4; CDR3nt: TGTGCCAGCAGCTCAGGGCGTTCTGGGGCCAACGTCCTGACTTTC; CDR3aa: CASSSGRSGANVLTF
abundance: -; j_gene: TRBJ1-3; d_gene: -; v_gene: TRBV2; CDR3nt: TGTGCCACTAAAAAACAATGGGGGTCTGGAAACACCATATATTTT; CDR3aa: CATKKQWGSGNTIYF
abundance: -; j_gene: TRBJ1-1; d_gene: -; v_gene: TRBV7-2; CDR3nt: TGTGCCAGCAGCTTAGCAGGGGTCACTGAAGCTTTCTTT; CDR3aa: CASSLAGVTEAFF
abundance: -; j_gene: TRBJ2-3; d_gene: -; v_gene: TRBV10-2; CDR3nt: TGCGCCAGCAGTGAGTCTAAGTCCCCCCGCGGTAACACAGATACGCAGTATTTT; CDR3aa: CASSESKSPRGNTDTQYF
abundance: -; j_gene: TRBJ1-4; d_gene: -; v_gene: TRBV2; CDR3nt: TGTGCCAGCAGCCTAAATGAAAAACTGTTTTTT; CDR3aa: CASSLNEKLFF
abundance: -; j_gene: TRBJ2-2; d_gene: -; v_gene: TRBV28; CDR3nt: TGTGCCAGCAGTCCCTACGGGTATGGGGAGCTGTTTTTT; CDR3aa: CASSPYGYGELFF
abundance: once; j_gene: TRBJ2-5; d_gene: -; v_gene: TRBV11-2; CDR3nt: TGTGCCAGCAGCTTAGTATCAGGGGTCAGGGAGACCCAGTACTTC; CDR3aa: CASSLVSGVRETQYF
abundance: once; j_gene: TRBJ1-1; d_gene: TRBD1; v_gene: TRBV29-1; CDR3nt: TGCAGCGTTGCCCGCGGGGGGACAGACACTGAAGCTTTCTTT; CDR3aa: CSVARGGTDTEAFF
abundance: few; j_gene: TRBJ1-6; d_gene: TRBD1; v_gene: TRBV7-2; CDR3nt: TGTGCCAGCAGGGGGGGACAGGGGAGATTCAGGGCAACTAATTCACCCCTCCACTTT; CDR3aa: CASRGGQGRFRATNSPLHF
abundance: -; j_gene: TRBJ1-1; d_gene: -; v_gene: TRBV6-1; CDR3nt: TGTGCCTCCAAAGTGGGCACCGGGTTAGGCACTGAAGCTTTCTTT; CDR3aa: CASKVGTGLGTEAFF
abundance: -; j_gene: TRBJ2-7; d_gene: -; v_gene: TRBV5-1; CDR3nt: TGCGCCAGCAGCTTGGTTCTGGGGAGCGAGCAGTACTTC; CDR3aa: CASSLVLGSEQYF
abundance: -; j_gene: TRBJ2-3; d_gene: TRBD2; v_gene: TRBV11-2; CDR3nt: TGTGCCAGCAGCGAGACTAGCGGGTTCGGCACAGATACGCAGTATTTT; CDR3aa: CASSETSGFGTDTQYF
abundance: -; j_gene: TRBJ2-7; d_gene: TRBD1; v_gene: TRBV6-1; CDR3nt: TGTGCCAGCACTAAGACGACAGGGGCTGAATACGAGCAGTACTTC; CDR3aa: CASTKTTGAEYEQYF
abundance: -; j_gene: TRBJ2-1; d_gene: TRBD2; v_gene: TRBV4-1; CDR3nt: TGCGCCAGCAGCCTACTGACTAGCGGGGGGGTGGTCTACAATGAGCAGTTCTTC; CDR3aa: CASSLLTSGGVVYNEQFF
abundance: -; j_gene: TRBJ1-1; d_gene: TRBD1; v_gene: TRBV18; CDR3nt: TGTGCCAGCTCCCAACAGGGGGCGAACACTGAAGCTTTCTTT; CDR3aa: CASSQQGANTEAFF
abundance: -; j_gene: TRBJ2-7; d_gene: -; v_gene: TRBV5-8; CDR3nt: TGTGCCAGCAGCGTAGACAGGGAGGGCTACGAGCAGTACTTC; CDR3aa: CASSVDREGYEQYF
abundance: -; j_gene: TRBJ2-3; d_gene: -; v_gene: TRBV15; CDR3nt: TGTGCCACCAGCAGCCGAGGAGCGTTTGGTACAGATACGCAGTATTTT; CDR3aa: CATSSRGAFGTDTQYF
abundance: once; j_gene: TRBJ2-3; d_gene: TRBD2; v_gene: TRBV7-8; CDR3nt: TGTGCCAGCGGGCTAGCGGGGGCAGATACGCAGTATTTT; CDR3aa: CASGLAGADTQYF
abundance: -; j_gene: TRBJ1-6; d_gene: -; v_gene: TRBV7-2; CDR3nt: TGTGCCAGCAGCTTATACGGGGGATCACCCCTCCACTTT; CDR3aa: CASSLYGGSPLHF
abundance: -; j_gene: TRBJ2-3; d_gene: -; v_gene: TRBV7-9; CDR3nt: TGTGCCAGCAGCTTAGATTCGTCGTTAGCGCAGTATTTT; CDR3aa: CASSLDSSLAQYF
abundance: -; j_gene: TRBJ1-4; d_gene: -; v_gene: TRBV7-9; CDR3nt: TGTGCCAGCAGCCCTAGAACCCGGGCGCGGAAGGGAACTAATGAAAAACTGTTTTTT; CDR3aa: CASSPRTRARKGTNEKLFF
abundance: -; j_gene: TRBJ2-1; d_gene: -; v_gene: TRBV6-5; CDR3nt: TGTGCCAGCAGTTTAGGAAGGGCCAATGAGCAGTTCTTC; CDR3aa: CASSLGRANEQFF
abundance: once; j_gene: TRBJ2-7; d_gene: TRBD2; v_gene: TRBV19; CDR3nt: TGTGCCAGTAGCCGTCGGCTAGCGGGCTACGAGCAGTACTTC; CDR3aa: CASSRRLAGYEQYF
abundance: once; j_gene: TRBJ2-7; d_gene: -; v_gene: TRBV28; CDR3nt: TGTGCCAGCACTTTCCGGGACTTGCGCTCCTACGAGCAGTACTTC; CDR3aa: CASTFRDLRSYEQYF
abundance: -; j_gene: TRBJ1-2; d_gene: -; v_gene: TRBV10-3; CDR3nt: TGTGCCACCCCGACCTGGGGCGCGTATGGCTACACCTTC; CDR3aa: CATPTWGAYGYTF
abundance: -; j_gene: TRBJ1-5; d_gene: -; v_gene: TRBV7-9; CDR3nt: TGTGCCAGCAGCTTAGGGGGAGTCAATCAGCCCCAGCATTTT; CDR3aa: CASSLGGVNQPQHF
abundance: -; j_gene: TRBJ1-2; d_gene: TRBD1; v_gene: TRBV29-1; CDR3nt: TGCAGCGTTGAGCAGGACAGGGGGGCCAACTATGGCTACACCTTC; CDR3aa: CSVEQDRGANYGYTF
abundance: -; j_gene: TRBJ2-7; d_gene: -; v_gene: TRBV2; CDR3nt: TGTGCCAGCAGTGCGGTGGGGCGAACCTACGAGCAGTACTTC; CDR3aa: CASSAVGRTYEQYF
abundance: -; j_gene: TRBJ2-1; d_gene: TRBD2; v_gene: TRBV4-1; CDR3nt: TGCGCCAGCAGCCAAGATATAGGGCAGGCGGGAGCCGTCAATGAGCAGTTCTTC; CDR3aa: CASSQDIGQAGAVNEQFF
abundance: -; j_gene: TRBJ2-7; d_gene: TRBD1; v_gene: TRBV5-1; CDR3nt: TGCGCCAGCAGCATAATACAGGGGTGGGAGCAGTACTTC; CDR3aa: CASSIIQGWEQYF
abundance: few; j_gene: TRBJ1-2; d_gene: -; v_gene: TRBV19; CDR3nt: TGTGCCAGTAGTATGACCGGGTATGGCTACACCTTC; CDR3aa: CASSMTGYGYTF
abundance: once; j_gene: TRBJ2-7; d_gene: -; v_gene: TRBV28; CDR3nt: TGTGCCAGCATACGCGACCTCCTCTCCTACGAGCAGTACTTC; CDR3aa: CASIRDLLSYEQYF
abundance: -; j_gene: TRBJ2-3; d_gene: TRBD1; v_gene: TRBV6-6; CDR3nt: TGTGCCAGCAGCCAGGCGAGGACAGGGGGCACAGATACGCAGTATTTT; CDR3aa: CASSQARTGGTDTQYF
abundance: -; j_gene: TRBJ2-7; d_gene: -; v_gene: TRBV13; CDR3nt: TGTGCCAGCAGCTGGTACGGACAGTCCTACGAGCAGTACTTC; CDR3aa: CASSWYGQSYEQYF
abundance: -; j_gene: TRBJ1-2; d_gene: -; v_gene: TRBV19; CDR3nt: TGTGCCAGTAGTATATCCCCTCCCGCAGAGACTTACTTC; CDR3aa: CASSISPPAETYF
abundance: -; j_gene: TRBJ1-1; d_gene: TRBD1; v_gene: TRBV28; CDR3nt: TGTGCCAGCACGATCCCTGGACAGGGGTATCTGTTTACTGAAGCTTTCTTT; CDR3aa: CASTIPGQGYLFTEAFF
abundance: -; j_gene: TRBJ1-4; d_gene: -; v_gene: TRBV5-1; CDR3nt: TGCGCCAGCAGCTTGGCCGGCAGGGGTGCAACTAATGAAAAACTGTTTTTT; CDR3aa: CASSLAGRGATNEKLFF
abundance: -; j_gene: TRBJ2-7; d_gene: -; v_gene: TRBV10-2; CDR3nt: TGCGCCAGCAGTGGGGGCCCTTATGACTCTACCGGCGAGCAGTACTTC; CDR3aa: CASSGGPYDSTGEQYF
abundance: -; j_gene: TRBJ2-5; d_gene: TRBD1; v_gene: TRBV13; CDR3nt: TGTGCCAGCAGCTTAGGACAGGGGGTTCAGACCCAGTACTTC; CDR3aa: CASSLGQGVQTQYF
abundance: once; j_gene: TRBJ1-1; d_gene: -; v_gene: TRBV29-1; CDR3nt: TGCAGCGTTGAATCCCTACCGGGACAGAACACTGAAGCTTTCTTT; CDR3aa: CSVESLPGQNTEAFF
abundance: -; j_gene: TRBJ2-6; d_gene: -; v_gene: TRBV6-5; CDR3nt: TGTGCCAGCAGTTACTCGTTCTCTGGGGCCAACGTCCTGACTTTC; CDR3aa: CASSYSFSGANVLTF
abundance: -; j_gene: TRBJ2-1; d_gene: TRBD1; v_gene: TRBV9; CDR3nt: TGTGCCAGCAGTAGGGGACAGGGGAGTAATGAGCAGTTCTTC; CDR3aa: CASSRGQGSNEQFF
abundance: -; j_gene: TRBJ2-1; d_gene: TRBD2; v_gene: TRBV9; CDR3nt: TGTGCCAGCAGCGTAGAGCGGGAGGGCCTCAGTGGGAGGAATGAGCAGTTCTTC; CDR3aa: CASSVEREGLSGRNEQFF
abundance: -; j_gene: TRBJ2-1; d_gene: -; v_gene: TRBV11-2; CDR3nt: TGTGCCAGCAGCCTCCGGCAGGGTGGGAACAATGAGCAGTTCTTC; CDR3aa: CASSLRQGGNNEQFF
abundance: -; j_gene: TRBJ2-7; d_gene: TRBD2; v_gene: TRBV27; CDR3nt: TGTGCCAGCAGTTTATCGACGGGAGGGCACGAGCAGTACTTC; CDR3aa: CASSLSTGGHEQYF